This record concerns one T cell receptor (beta chain) sequence. This clonotype was detected ten times or more. The target of this receptor is not known. There are no base qualities to consult, and no much larger clone falls within one base. These data are taken from a study of blood T cells in healthy people across ages (dated by TCRdb to between 2014 and 2016). Study-level background: Template switching captured roughly one uniquely barcoded TCR beta cDNA molecule per two T cells in model experiments. The study measured age-related changes in TCR beta repertoire diversity using deep sequencing normalized with unique cDNA molecular identifiers. Four age groups were formed from the donors: young (average 16 years), middle-aged (approximately 40), aged (under 70) and long-lived (more than 75). To avoid experimental bias, donors of different ages were distributed randomly across sequencing lanes. The study analyzed two additional independent replicas of 1 million unique cDNA reads from the same blood draw for two donors, one aged 18 to 30 and one aged 80 or older. Study-wide conclusions, independent of this receptor: There was a strong correlation between observed TCR beta diversity and the percentage of naive T cells measured by flow cytometry. Compared with the aged group, more naive CD4+ T cells, fewer expanded clones and increased TCR diversity were shown by the long-lived group, suggesting age selection. Because the CMV infection status of the donors was unknown, age-related changes in expanded clonotypes may potentially have been confounded. As age increased, observed TCR beta diversity per million T cells dropped in a roughly linear way, and a significant reduction was already evident by age 40. Estimates of total diversity based on one million sequenced T cells were regarded as lower bounds and as underestimates. Because profiling used bulk unsorted PBMCs, naive and antigen-experienced compartments could not be compared conclusively.

The donors were roughly 40 Caucasian individuals from Russia, aged roughly 6 to 90 years, who were systemically healthy. Roughly 10 milliliters of peripheral blood were collected from each donor into EDTA-treated Vacutainer tubes. Ficoll-Paque density-gradient centrifugation was used to isolate PBMCs, with at least 6.5 million per sample. Total RNA, at least 6 micrograms per sample, was extracted from PBMCs with Trizol reagent. For every donor, an aliquot of PBMCs went through flow cytometry to measure the percentages of naive CD45RAhigh/CD27high T cells. The library relied on 5' RACE. These reads were obtained on an Illumina HiSeq 2500. A second about 7 to 12 cycle PCR used a sample-barcoded 5' primer and a J-beta primer mix. Each TCR beta cDNA molecule received a unique molecular identifier from a template-switch 5' adaptor carrying 12 random nucleotides. Each sample yielded at least 3 million CDR3-containing paired-end reads. First-strand cDNA was synthesized from all RNA with the Mint cDNA synthesis kit, primed by a TRBC-specific oligonucleotide. Following uracil-DNA glycosylase treatment, a first 18-cycle PCR with universal primers M1SS and BC2_uni_R was performed on all cDNA. In the authors' own workflow: Each sample was normalized by randomly selecting 1 million high-quality reads, each carrying a distinct molecular identifier. Instead of being binned into consensus sequences, reads that shared molecular identifiers were thrown out. MiTCR, set to a Q25 quality threshold and the strictest error-elimination algorithm, was used for CDR3 identification, clonotype clustering and error correction. A nonparametric unseen species model with Euler transformation was used to estimate lower-bound total TCR beta diversity. The raw public reads went through TCRdb reprocessing: fastp at Q25, MiXCR clone calling, in-frame beta chains kept. For every CDR3 protein sequence, its rows merge into one entry that carries the most common genes and DNA. TCRdb's processing, not the study's, gives the V and J calls here. The sample table contains about 640,000 distinct CDR3 sequences; only one count was recorded for about 30% of them. Less than 20% of the sample lies in the top ten.

The CDR3 numbers 12 residues from cysteine through phenylalanine. Solely the CDR3 DNA is kept, with 36 bases framed from the first base. The junction carries 7 bases between V and J, which are trimmed by 0 bases and 5 bases respectively. Based on the germline V gene (reference sequence), the CDR1 and CDR2 sequences are DFQATT and SNEGSKA. The V gene is TRBV20-1 and the J gene is TRBJ2-5; the D gene lacks a confident call. The sequence derives from a woman aged 80 or over in good health. The sequencing sample was made of blood. The sequence in DNA is TGCAGTGCTAGAGATCCATGGGAGACCCAGTACTTC. Its protein product is CSARDPWETQYF.